The rows below give T cell receptor beta chains drawn from one sample of a study of blood T cell repertoires in COVID-19. Libraries were prepared by immunoSEQ multiplex PCR; TCRdb keeps only in-frame clonotypes and omits some of them. Here the sample spans about 220,000 clones, approximately 84% being singletons. The specimen sequenced was peripheral blood. The receptors were gathered from a man aged 50-60 years who had recovered from COVID-19. CDR3s leave out the opening cysteine and the closing phenylalanine or tryptophan.

v_gene	CDR3aa
TRBV4-1	ASSQESPRLAGAGANVLT
TRBV18	ASSRGGVNTEAF
TRBV18	ASSPGQGAYEQY
TRBV18	ASSPQTSGRASDTQY
TRBV2	AKSLAGVSEQF
TRBV24-1	ATSDPPRAGELF
TRBV10-2	ASKLNYEQY
TRBV7-9	ASSLGFGRSSSYNEQF
TRBV18	ASSWDRRNTEAF
TRBV28	ASSFGKSDTQY